The 6 T cell receptor beta chains presented below share a single source sample, sequenced in a study of blood T cell repertoires in COVID-19. Sequencing used immunoSEQ multiplex PCR; TCRdb keeps in-frame clones, though not all of them. The repertoire holds roughly 220,000 clones, with 82% as singletons. The sequencing sample was made of peripheral blood. The receptors shown here come from a woman older than 75 with COVID-19, enrolled during active disease.

This clone is medium-sized. V gene TRBV19 combines with J gene TRBJ2-3; 8 bases match TRBD2. Germline V gene lookup returns CDR1 LNHDA and CDR2 SQIVND (reference sequence). CDR3 length: 15 residues. V lost 5 bases to trimming and J lost 5 bases; unmatched junction nucleotides: 9. The CDR3 nucleotides read TGTGCCAGTAGTTCGCAGCGGGAGTTTGGAGATACGCAGTATTTT. Encoded protein: CASSSQREFGDTQYF.

For the CDR3, the DNA is TGTGCCAGCAGCCAAGATACAGGGGGCTACTATGGCTACACCTTC. This translates into CASSQDTGGYYGYTF. This chain connects TRBV3-1 (or the pseudogene TRBV3-2) to TRBJ1-2; TRBD1 matches at 9 bases. Germline values: CDR1 LGHDT, CDR2 YNNKEL (reference sequence). J gave up 3 bases and V 0 bases, and 2 bases lay outside the gene matches. The CDR3 is 15 amino acids.

This sequence joins TRBV15 and TRBJ1-1; no firm D call. Germline values: CDR1 LNHNV, CDR2 YYDKDF (reference sequence). V was trimmed by 5 bases and J by 1 base, leaving 14 bases between them. This CDR3 spans 15 amino acids. CDR3 region: CATSFHPGRNTEAFF. CDR3 in DNA: TGTGCCACCAGCTTCCACCCTGGGAGGAACACTGAAGCTTTCTTT. The entire variable domain, with the rest obtained from reference TRBV15 and TRBJ1-1, is as follows: DAMVIQNPRYQVTQFGKPVTLSCSQTLNHNVMYWYQQKSSQAPKLLFHYYDKDFNNEADTPDNFQSRRPNTSFCFLDIRSPGLGDTAMYLCATSFHPGRNTEAFFGQGTRLTVV.

V gene TRBV13 combines with J gene TRBJ1-1; 8 positions match TRBD1. J lost 6 bases, V lost 0 bases, and 3 bases had no gene match. CDR3 size: 14 residues. Per the germline V gene, CDR1 is PRHDT and CDR2 is FYEKMQ (reference sequence). The CDR3 DNA sequence: TGTGCCAGCAGCTTAGGAGACAGGGGCTCTGAAGCTTTCTTT. It encodes CASSLGDRGSEAFF.

This chain links TRBV6-5 with TRBJ1-6; D perhaps matches TRBD1 (6 bases). Germline CDR1 MNHEY, CDR2 SVGAGI. The CDR3 sequence is 14 residues long. Trimming shortened V by 8 bases and J by 8 bases, and 16 bases separated the two germline ends. The CDR3 DNA reads TGTGCCAGCGGGCCCCGGGACAAGGATTCACCCCTCCACTTT. It specifies CASGPRDKDSPLHF.

V gene TRBV6-5 combines with J gene TRBJ1-1, with D perhaps matching TRBD1 (6 bases). This CDR3 has 12 amino acids. Between the trimmed V and J ends, which lost 4 bases and 11 bases, there was a span of 14 bases. Germline loops: CDR1 MNHEY, CDR2 SVGAGI. CDR3 sequence (DNA): TGTGCCAGCAGTTCTCTACAGGGAGCCGCTTTCTTT. It is translated as CASSSLQGAAFF.